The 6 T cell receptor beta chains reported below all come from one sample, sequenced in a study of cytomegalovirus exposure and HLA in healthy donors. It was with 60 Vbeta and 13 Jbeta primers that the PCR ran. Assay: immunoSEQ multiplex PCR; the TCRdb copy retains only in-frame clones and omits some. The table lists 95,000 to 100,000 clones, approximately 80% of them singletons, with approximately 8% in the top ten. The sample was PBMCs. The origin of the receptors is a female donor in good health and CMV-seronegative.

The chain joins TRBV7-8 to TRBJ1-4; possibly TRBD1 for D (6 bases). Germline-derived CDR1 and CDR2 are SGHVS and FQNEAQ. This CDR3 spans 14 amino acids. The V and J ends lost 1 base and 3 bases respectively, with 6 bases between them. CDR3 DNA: TGTGCCAGCAGCTTAGAGGGGGCTAATGAAAAACTGTTTTTT. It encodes CASSLEGANEKLFF.

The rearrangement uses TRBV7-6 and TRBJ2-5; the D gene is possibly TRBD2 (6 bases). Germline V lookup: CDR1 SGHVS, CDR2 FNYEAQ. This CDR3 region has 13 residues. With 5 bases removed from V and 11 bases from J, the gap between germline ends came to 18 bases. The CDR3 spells CASSNGGPSEQYF. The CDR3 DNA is TGTGCCAGCAGCAACGGGGGTCCCTCAGAGCAGTACTTC.

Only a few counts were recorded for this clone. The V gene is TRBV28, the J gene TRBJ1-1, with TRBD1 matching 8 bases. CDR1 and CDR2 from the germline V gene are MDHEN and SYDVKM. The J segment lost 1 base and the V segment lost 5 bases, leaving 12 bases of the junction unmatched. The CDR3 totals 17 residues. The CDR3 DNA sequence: TGTGCCAGCAGTCCGAGGCAGGGGGCCTATTCGAACACTGAAGCTTTCTTT. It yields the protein CASSPRQGAYSNTEAFF.

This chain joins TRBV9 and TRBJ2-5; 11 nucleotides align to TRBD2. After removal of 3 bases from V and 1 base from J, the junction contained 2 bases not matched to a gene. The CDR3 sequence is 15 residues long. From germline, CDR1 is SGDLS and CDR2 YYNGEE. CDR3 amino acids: CASSAGTSGQETQYF. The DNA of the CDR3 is TGTGCCAGCAGCGCCGGGACTAGCGGCCAAGAGACCCAGTACTTC.

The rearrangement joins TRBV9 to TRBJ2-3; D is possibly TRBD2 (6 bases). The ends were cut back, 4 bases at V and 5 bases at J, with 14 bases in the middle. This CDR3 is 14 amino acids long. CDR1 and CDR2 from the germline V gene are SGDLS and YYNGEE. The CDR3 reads CASSPRLGGDTQYF. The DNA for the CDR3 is TGTGCCAGCAGCCCAAGACTGGGGGGAGATACGCAGTATTTT.

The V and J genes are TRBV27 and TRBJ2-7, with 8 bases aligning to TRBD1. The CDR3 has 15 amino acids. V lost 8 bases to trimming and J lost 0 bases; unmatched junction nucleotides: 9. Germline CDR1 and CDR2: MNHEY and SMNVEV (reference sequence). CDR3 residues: CASRQGAYNSYEQYF. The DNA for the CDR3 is TGTGCCAGCCGCCAGGGGGCCTACAACTCCTACGAGCAGTACTTC.